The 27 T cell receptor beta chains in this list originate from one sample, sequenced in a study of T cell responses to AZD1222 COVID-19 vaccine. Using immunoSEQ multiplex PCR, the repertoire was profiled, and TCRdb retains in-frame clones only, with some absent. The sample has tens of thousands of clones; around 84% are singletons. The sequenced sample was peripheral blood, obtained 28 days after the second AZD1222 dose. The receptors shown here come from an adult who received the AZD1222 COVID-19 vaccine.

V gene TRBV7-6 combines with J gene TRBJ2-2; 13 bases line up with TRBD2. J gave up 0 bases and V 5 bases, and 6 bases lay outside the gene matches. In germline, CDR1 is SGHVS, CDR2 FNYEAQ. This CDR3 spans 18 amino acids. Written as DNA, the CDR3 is TGTGCCAGCAGCCCCTCCACTAGCGGGAGGGCGAACACCGGGGAGCTGTTTTTT. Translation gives CASSPSTSGRANTGELFF.

The CDR3 is CASSLETGGKNIQYF. CDR3 sequence (DNA): TGTGCCAGCAGCTTAGAGACAGGGGGGAAAAACATTCAGTACTTC. The V gene is TRBV7-9, the J gene TRBJ2-4; 9 bases are shared with TRBD1. Trimming took 1 base from V and 4 from J; bases not matched to a gene: 2. CDR3 length equals 15 residues. Per the germline V gene, CDR1 is SEHNR and CDR2 is FQNEAQ (reference sequence).

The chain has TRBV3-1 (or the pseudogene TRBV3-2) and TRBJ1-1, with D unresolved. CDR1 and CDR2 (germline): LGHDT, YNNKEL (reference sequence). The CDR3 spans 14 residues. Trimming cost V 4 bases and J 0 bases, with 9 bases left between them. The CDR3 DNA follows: TGTGCCAGCAGCCCCCTAGGGCTGAACACTGAAGCTTTCTTT. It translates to CASSPLGLNTEAFF.

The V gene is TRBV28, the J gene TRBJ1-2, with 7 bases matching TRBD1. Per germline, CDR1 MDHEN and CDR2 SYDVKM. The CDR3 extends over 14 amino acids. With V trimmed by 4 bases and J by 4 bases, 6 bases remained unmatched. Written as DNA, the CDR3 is TGTGCCAGCAGTTCCCTAGACAGGGCCTATGGCTACACCTTC. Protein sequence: CASSSLDRAYGYTF.

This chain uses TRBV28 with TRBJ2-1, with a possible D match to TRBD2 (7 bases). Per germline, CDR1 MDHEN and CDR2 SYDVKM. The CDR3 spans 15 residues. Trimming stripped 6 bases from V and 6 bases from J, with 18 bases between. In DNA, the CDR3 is TGTGCCAGCAGCCCGGGGGGCCCGACGTCCAATGAGCAGTTCTTC. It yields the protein CASSPGGPTSNEQFF.

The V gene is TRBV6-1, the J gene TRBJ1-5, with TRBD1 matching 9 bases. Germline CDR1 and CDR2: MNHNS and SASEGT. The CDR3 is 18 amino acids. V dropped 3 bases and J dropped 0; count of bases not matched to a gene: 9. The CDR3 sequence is CASSDPRDRANSNQPQHF. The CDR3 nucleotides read TGTGCCAGCAGTGACCCACGGGACAGGGCGAATAGCAATCAGCCCCAGCATTTT.

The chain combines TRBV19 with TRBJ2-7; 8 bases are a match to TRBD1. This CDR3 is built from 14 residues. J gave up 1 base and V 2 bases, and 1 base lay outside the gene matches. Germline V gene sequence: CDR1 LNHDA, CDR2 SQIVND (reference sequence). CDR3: CASSINRGSYEQYF. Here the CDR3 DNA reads TGTGCCAGTAGTATAAACAGGGGGTCCTACGAGCAGTACTTC.

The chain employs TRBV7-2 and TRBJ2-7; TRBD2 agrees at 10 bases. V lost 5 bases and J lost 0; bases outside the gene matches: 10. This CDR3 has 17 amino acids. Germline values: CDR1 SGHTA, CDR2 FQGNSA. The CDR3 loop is CASSISSGSRGSYEQYF. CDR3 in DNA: TGTGCCAGCAGCATATCTAGCGGGAGCCGGGGCTCCTACGAGCAGTACTTC. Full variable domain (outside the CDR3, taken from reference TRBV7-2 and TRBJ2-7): GAGVSQSPSNKVTEKGKDVELRCDPISGHTALYWYRQSLGQGLEFLIYFQGNSAPDKSGLPSDRFSAERTGGSVSTLTIQRTQQEDSAVYLCASSISSGSRGSYEQYFGPGTRLTVT.

The CDR3 coding sequence is TGTGCCAGCAGCCCTCCCGACACGGTCGGCTATGGCTACACCTTC. Translation: CASSPPDTVGYGYTF. This chain uses TRBV7-2 with TRBJ1-2; D gene uncertain. Germline CDR1 reads SGHTA; CDR2 reads FQGNSA. The CDR3 contains 15 residues. Between the trimmed V and J ends, which lost 5 bases and 4 bases, there was a span of 17 bases.

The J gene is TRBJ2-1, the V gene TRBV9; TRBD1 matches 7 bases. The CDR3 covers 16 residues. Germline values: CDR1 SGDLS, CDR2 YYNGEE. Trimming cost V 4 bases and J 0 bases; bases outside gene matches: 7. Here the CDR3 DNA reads TGTGCCAGCAGCCGGACAGGACAGAGCTCCTACAATGAGCAGTTCTTC. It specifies CASSRTGQSSYNEQFF.

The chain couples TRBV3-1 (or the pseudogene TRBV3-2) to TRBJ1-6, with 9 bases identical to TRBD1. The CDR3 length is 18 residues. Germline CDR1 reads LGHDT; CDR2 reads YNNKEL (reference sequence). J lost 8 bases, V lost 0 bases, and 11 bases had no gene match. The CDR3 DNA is TGTGCCAGCAGCCAAGAAGGCCGGGGACAGGGTAGCGATTCACCCCTCCACTTT. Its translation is CASSQEGRGQGSDSPLHF.

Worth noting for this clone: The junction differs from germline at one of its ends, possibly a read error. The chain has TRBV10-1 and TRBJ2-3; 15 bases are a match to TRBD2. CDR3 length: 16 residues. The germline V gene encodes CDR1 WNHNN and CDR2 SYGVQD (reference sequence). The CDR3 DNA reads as TGCGCCGGCAGCGCCCGGACTAGCGGGAGGGCAGATACGCAGTATTTT. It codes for CAGSARTSGRADTQYF.

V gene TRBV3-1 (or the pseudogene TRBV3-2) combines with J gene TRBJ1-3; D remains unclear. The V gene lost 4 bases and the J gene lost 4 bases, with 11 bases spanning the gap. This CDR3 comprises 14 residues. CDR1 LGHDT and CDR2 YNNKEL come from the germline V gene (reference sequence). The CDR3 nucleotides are TGTGCCAGCAGCCCAAGCAGTGCGGGAAACACCATATATTTT. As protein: CASSPSSAGNTIYF.

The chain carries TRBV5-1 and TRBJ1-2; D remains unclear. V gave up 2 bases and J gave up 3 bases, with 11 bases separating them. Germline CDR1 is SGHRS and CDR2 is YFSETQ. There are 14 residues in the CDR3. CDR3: CASSFGGIDYGYTF. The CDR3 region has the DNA TGCGCCAGCAGCTTCGGAGGGATAGACTATGGCTACACCTTC.

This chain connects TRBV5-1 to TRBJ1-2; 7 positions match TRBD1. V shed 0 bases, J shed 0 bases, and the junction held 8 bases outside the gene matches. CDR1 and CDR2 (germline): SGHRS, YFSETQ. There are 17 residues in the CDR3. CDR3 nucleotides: TGCGCCAGCAGCTTGGCCGGCGGGGGACAGTCTAACTATGGCTACACCTTC. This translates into CASSLAGGGQSNYGYTF.

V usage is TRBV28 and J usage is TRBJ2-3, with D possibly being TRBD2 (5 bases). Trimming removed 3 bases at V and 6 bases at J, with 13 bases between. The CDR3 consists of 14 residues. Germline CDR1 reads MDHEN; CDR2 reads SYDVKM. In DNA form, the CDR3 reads TGTGCCAGCAGTTTTGTCGGTCGAGGGGATACGCAGTATTTT. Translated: CASSFVGRGDTQYF.

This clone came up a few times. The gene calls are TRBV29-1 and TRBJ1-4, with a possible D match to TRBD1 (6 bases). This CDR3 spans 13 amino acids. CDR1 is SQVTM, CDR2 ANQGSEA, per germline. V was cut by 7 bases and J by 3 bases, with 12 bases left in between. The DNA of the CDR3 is TGCAGCGCACAGGGAACGGCTAATGAAAAACTGTTTTTT. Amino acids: CSAQGTANEKLFF.

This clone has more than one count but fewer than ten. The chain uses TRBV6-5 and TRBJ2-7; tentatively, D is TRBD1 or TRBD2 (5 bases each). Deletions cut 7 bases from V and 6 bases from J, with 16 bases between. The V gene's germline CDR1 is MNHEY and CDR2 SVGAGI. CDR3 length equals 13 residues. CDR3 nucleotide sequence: TGTGCCAGCACTACCGGGACCGCGGGCGAGCAGTACTTC. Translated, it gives CASTTGTAGEQYF.

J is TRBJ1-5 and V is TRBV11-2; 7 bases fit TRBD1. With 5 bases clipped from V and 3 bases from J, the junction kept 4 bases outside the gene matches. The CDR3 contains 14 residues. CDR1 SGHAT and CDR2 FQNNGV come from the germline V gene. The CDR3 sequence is CASSQGGNNQPQHF. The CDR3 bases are TGTGCCAGCAGCCAGGGGGGCAACAATCAGCCCCAGCATTTT.

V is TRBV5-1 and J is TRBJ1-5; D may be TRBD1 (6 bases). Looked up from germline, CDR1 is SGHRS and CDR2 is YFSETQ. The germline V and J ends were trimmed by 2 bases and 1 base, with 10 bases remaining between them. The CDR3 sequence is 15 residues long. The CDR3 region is CASSLQGLSNQPQHF. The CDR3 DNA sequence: TGCGCCAGCAGCTTACAGGGCTTAAGCAATCAGCCCCAGCATTTT.

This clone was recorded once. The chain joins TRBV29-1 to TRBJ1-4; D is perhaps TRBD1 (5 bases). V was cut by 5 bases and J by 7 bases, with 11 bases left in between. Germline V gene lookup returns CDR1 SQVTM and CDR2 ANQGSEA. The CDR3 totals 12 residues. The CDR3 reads CSVRREGEKLFF. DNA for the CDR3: TGCAGCGTTCGCAGGGAGGGTGAAAAACTGTTTTTT.

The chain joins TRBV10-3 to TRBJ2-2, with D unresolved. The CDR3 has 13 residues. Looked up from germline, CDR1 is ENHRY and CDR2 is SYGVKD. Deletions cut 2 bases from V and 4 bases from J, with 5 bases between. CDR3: CAISELGTGELFF. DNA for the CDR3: TGTGCCATCAGTGAGCTCGGCACCGGGGAGCTGTTTTTT.

This chain's CDR3 is CASSLSRGHAPEAFF. The CDR3 DNA reads TGTGCCAGCAGTTTAAGCAGGGGGCACGCGCCTGAAGCTTTCTTT. The chain uses TRBV28 and TRBJ1-1; TRBD1 aligns across 8 bases. CDR3 length equals 15 residues. CDR1 MDHEN and CDR2 SYDVKM come from the germline V gene. The ends lost 2 bases at V and 6 bases at J; junction bases unmatched: 8. The complete variable domain, with remaining parts taken from reference TRBV28 and TRBJ1-1, reads DVKVTQSSRYLVKRTGEKVFLECVQDMDHENMFWYRQDPGLGLRLIYFSYDVKMKEKGDIPEGYSVSREKKERFSLILESASTNQTSMYLCASSLSRGHAPEAFFGQGTRLTVV.

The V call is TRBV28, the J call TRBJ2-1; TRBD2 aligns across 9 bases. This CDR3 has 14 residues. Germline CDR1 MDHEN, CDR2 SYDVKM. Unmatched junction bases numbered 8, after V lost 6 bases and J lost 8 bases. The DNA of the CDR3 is TGTGCCAGCAGAATAGCGGGGGCGGCGGATGAGCAGTTCTTC. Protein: CASRIAGAADEQFF.

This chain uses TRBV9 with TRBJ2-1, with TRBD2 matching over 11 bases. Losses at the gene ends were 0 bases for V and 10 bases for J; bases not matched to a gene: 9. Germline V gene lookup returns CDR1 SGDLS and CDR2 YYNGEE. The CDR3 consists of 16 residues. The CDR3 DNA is TGTGCCAGCAGCGTAGCTGGGCTAGCGGGAGGCCGGGAGCAGTTCTTC. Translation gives CASSVAGLAGGREQFF.

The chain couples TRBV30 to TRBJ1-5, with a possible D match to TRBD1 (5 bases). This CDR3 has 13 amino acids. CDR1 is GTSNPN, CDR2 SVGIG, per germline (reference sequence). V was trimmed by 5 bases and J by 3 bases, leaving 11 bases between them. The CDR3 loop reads CAWSQDLNQPQHF. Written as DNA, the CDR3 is TGTGCCTGGTCACAGGACCTCAATCAGCCCCAGCATTTT.

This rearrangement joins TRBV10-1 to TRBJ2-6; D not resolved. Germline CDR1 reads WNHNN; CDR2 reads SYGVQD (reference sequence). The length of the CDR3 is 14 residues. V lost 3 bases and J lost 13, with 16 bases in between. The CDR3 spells CASSDSAGSKVLTF. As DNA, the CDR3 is TGCGCCAGCAGTGATTCGGCAGGATCTAAGGTCCTGACTTTC.